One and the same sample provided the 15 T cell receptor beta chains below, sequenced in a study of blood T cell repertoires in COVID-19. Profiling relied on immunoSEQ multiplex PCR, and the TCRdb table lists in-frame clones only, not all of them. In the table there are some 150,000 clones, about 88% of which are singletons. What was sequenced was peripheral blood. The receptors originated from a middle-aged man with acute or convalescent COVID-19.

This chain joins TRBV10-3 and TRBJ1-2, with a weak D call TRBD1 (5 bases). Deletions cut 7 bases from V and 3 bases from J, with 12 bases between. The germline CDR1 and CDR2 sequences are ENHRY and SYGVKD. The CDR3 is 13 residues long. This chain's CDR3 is CAITVDIDYGYTF. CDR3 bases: TGTGCCATCACCGTGGACATAGACTATGGCTACACCTTC.

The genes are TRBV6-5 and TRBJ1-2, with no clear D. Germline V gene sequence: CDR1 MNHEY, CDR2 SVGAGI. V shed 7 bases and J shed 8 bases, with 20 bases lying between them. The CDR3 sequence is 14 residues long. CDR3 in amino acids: CASILKGVPTGYTF. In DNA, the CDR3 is TGTGCCAGCATCCTGAAAGGAGTACCGACGGGCTACACCTTC.

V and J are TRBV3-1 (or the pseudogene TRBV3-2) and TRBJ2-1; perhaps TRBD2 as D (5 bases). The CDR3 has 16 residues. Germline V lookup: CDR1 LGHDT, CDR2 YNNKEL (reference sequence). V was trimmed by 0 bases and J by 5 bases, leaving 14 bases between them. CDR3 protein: CASSQDRDRIHNEQFF. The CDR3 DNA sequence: TGTGCCAGCAGCCAAGATCGGGATAGAATCCACAATGAGCAGTTCTTC.

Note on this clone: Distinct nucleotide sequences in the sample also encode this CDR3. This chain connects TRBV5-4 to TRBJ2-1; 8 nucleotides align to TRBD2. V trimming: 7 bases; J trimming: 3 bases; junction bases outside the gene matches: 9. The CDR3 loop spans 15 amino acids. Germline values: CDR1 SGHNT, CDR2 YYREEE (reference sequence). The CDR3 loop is CASSLGAGGYNEQFF. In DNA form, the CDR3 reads TGTGCCAGCTCCCTTGGGGCGGGGGGCTACAATGAGCAGTTCTTC.

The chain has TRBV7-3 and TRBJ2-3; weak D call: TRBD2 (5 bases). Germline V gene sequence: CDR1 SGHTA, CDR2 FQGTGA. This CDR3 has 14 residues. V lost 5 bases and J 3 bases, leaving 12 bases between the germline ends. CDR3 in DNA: TGTGCCAGCAGCCCTCGGGGTAGGACAGATACGCAGTATTTT. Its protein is CASSPRGRTDTQYF.

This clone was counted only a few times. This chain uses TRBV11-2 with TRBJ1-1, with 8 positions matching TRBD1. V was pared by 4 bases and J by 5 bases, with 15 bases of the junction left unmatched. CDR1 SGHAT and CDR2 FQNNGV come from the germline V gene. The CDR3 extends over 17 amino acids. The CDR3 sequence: CASSYYSGQAPGTEAFF. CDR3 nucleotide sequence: TGTGCCAGCAGCTATTACTCGGGACAGGCACCGGGGACTGAAGCTTTCTTT.

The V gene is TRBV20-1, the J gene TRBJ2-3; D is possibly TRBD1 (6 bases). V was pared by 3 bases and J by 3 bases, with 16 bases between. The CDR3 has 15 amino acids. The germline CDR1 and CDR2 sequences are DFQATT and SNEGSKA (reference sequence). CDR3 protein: CSASTFQGITDTQYF. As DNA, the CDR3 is TGCAGTGCTAGTACTTTTCAGGGGATTACAGATACGCAGTATTTT.

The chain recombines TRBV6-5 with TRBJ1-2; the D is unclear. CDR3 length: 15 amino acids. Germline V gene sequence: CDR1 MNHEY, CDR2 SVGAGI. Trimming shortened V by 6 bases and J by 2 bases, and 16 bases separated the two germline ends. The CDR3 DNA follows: TGTGCCAGCAGAGGAATCTCGGAGGCGAACTATGGCTACACCTTC. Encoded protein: CASRGISEANYGYTF.

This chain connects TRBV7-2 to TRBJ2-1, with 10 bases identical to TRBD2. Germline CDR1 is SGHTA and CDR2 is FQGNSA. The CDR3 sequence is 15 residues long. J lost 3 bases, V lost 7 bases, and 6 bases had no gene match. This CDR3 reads CASTSSGGFYNEQFF. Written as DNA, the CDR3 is TGTGCCAGCACCTCTAGCGGGGGCTTCTACAATGAGCAGTTCTTC.

The chain's CDR3 is CASSQGEWTEAFF. In DNA form, the CDR3 reads TGCGCCAGCAGCCAAGGGGAGTGGACTGAAGCTTTCTTT. V and J are TRBV4-1 and TRBJ1-1, with D hard to call. V lost 1 base and J 5 bases, leaving 8 bases between the germline ends. In germline, CDR1 is MGHRA, CDR2 YSYEKL. CDR3 length: 13 amino acids.

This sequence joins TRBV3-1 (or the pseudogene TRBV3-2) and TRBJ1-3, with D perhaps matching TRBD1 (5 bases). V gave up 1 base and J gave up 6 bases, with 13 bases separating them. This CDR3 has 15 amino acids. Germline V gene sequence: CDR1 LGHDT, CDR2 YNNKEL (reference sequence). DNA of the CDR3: TGTGCCAGCAGCCAAGGGATACAGGCACAAAACACCATATATTTT. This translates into CASSQGIQAQNTIYF.

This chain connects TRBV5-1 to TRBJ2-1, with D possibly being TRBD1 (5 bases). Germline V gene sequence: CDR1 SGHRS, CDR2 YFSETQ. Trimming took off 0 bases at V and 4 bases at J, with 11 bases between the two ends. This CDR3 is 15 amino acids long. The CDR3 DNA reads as TGCGCCAGCAGCTTGGAAGGGGCTGAGTACAATGAGCAGTTCTTC. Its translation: CASSLEGAEYNEQFF.

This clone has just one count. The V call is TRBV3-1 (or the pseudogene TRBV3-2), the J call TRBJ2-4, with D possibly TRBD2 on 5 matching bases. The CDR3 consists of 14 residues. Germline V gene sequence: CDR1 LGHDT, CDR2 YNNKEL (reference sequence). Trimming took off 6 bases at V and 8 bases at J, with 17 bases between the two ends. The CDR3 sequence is CASSLGLMRDIQYF. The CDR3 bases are TGTGCCAGCAGTCTTGGACTGATGAGGGACATTCAGTACTTC.

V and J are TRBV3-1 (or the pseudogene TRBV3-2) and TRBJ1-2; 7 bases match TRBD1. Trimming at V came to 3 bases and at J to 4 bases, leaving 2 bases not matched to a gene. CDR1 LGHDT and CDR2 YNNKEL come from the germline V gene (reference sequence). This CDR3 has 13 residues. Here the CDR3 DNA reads TGTGCCAGCAGCCAGACAGGGCCCTATGGCTACACCTTC. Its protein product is CASSQTGPYGYTF.

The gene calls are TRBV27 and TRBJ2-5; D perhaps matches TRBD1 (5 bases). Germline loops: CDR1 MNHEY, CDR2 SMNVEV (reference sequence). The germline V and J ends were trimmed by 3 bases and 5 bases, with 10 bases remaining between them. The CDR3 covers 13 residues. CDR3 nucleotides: TGTGCCAGCAGTTTCCGGTCAGGGGAGACCCAGTACTTC. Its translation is CASSFRSGETQYF.